The clone carrying this TCR beta chain was observed a few times. Its antigen is undetermined. With a J-beta primer mix and a sample-barcoded 5' primer, a second PCR ran roughly 6 to 11 cycles. TCRdb processed the 5' RACE reads anew with MiXCR; each CDR3 protein has one entry. Seen here are around 990,000 distinct CDR3 sequences, roughly a quarter observed once, and the top ten hold less than 0.85%. The entry originates in a study of blood T cells in healthy people across ages. Whole-study findings and limits: TCR beta diversity correlated strongly with naive T cell percentage.

The CDR3 extends over 13 amino acids. Germline CDR1 SQVTM, CDR2 ANQGSEA. V was shortened by 4 bases and J by 3 bases, with 12 bases between the two germline ends. This same sample was also taken into another study, of T cells of mothers and their children.

The chain is built from TRBV29-1 and TRBJ1-2, with a possible D match to TRBD1 (5 bases). The receptor was derived from a girl between 2 and 10 years old in good health. The sample taken for sequencing was blood. The chain's CDR3 is CSVVRDGDYGYTF. The CDR3 region has the DNA TGCAGCGTTGTGCGGGACGGGGACTATGGCTACACCTTC.